This TCR beta chain was identified during a study of tumor and adjacent non-tumor tissue in lung cancer. Study-level background: The cohort had approximately 13 adenocarcinoma, a couple of squamous cell and 1 small cell patients. On average, productive TCRbeta reads reached around 4 million per sample.

The template was RNA from unsorted bulk tissue. TCRbeta libraries were built with three rounds of nested PCR, modified from ARM-PCR. TCRdb fed the multiplex PCR reads into MiXCR, producing one record per CDR3 protein. The top ten hold about an eighth of the sample, which has 65,000 to 90,000 distinct CDR3 sequences, roughly 80% seen once. Germline lookup yields CDR1 SGHNT and CDR2 YYREEE (reference sequence). The CDR3 is 17 residues long. Trimming removed 4 bases from V and 6 bases from J; junction bases left unmatched: 12. Overall study results and limits: Tumor tissue had significantly higher TCR diversity than normal lung. Higher tumor TCR diversity was associated with shorter survival.

Relative to its sample, this clonotype is medium-sized. What it binds is not known. Sample: lung tumor tissue. The receptor was isolated from a woman between 50 and 59 years old with non-small cell lung cancer. This sequence joins TRBV5-4 and TRBJ2-7, with 14 positions matching TRBD2. CDR3 in amino acids: CASSPGLAGVQRGEQYF. The CDR3 bases are TGTGCCAGCAGCCCGGGACTAGCGGGAGTCCAAAGAGGCGAGCAGTACTTC.